This entry describes one TCR beta chain. The antigen remains unidentified. This specimen belongs to a study of T-cell reconstitution after alpha-beta-depleted transplantation in children. V lost 3 bases and J lost 8, with 11 bases in between. This CDR3 has 12 amino acids. Germline assignment: CDR1 SGHRS and CDR2 YFSETQ. Preparing the TCRbeta library involved the use of unique molecular identifiers. TCRdb reprocessed the PCR reads via MiXCR and lists one record per CDR3 protein. In the table there are about 58,000 distinct CDR3 sequences, approximately 43% of which are singletons. Overall study findings and caveats: The study reportedly traced alpha-beta T cells about two months after transplant to several hundred expanded graft clones. T-cell counts and diversity at one year following transplant were attributed mainly to newly produced T cells.

Sequenced here: PBMCs, mostly from graft donor cells, sampled 360 days after TCRalphabeta/CD19-depleted stem cell transplant. The chain couples TRBV5-1 to TRBJ2-5, with D perhaps given as TRBD1 or TRBD2 (5 bases each). The receptor was isolated from a male patient younger than 18 who had a stem cell transplant for acute lymphoblastic leukemia, so the T cells may come from the graft donor. CDR3 in DNA: TGCGCCAGCAGCTCGGGACCGTCAACCCAGTACTTC. Its translation: CASSSGPSTQYF.